A single sample is the source of the 11 T cell receptor beta chains below, sequenced in a study of cytotoxic CD8 clonotypes in ibrutinib-treated CLL (dated by TCRdb to about 2021). Libraries were made using the immunoSEQ multiplex PCR assay. TCRdb limited this immuneACCESS table to in-frame rearrangements with V and J called. A share of clones is missing; checked studies link under half to unresolved V genes, and the rest is unexplained. Recorded for this sample are roughly 180,000 clones; around three quarters of them occurred a single time. The ten most abundant clones make up 10% to 15% of the sample. Taken with the paper, the label for time point translates to: roughly 25 months on ibrutinib. The source material was PBMCs, sampled after 24 months of ibrutinib treatment. These receptors were obtained from a human donor with chronic lymphocytic leukemia.

V and J are TRBV6-5 and TRBJ2-6; no clear D. The CDR3 contains 14 residues. V was clipped by 8 bases and J by 2 bases, with 10 bases between them. The germline V gene encodes CDR1 MNHEY and CDR2 SVGAGI. CDR3 bases: TGTGCCAGCCGACCACCTACTGGGGCCAACGTCCTGACTTTC. It translates to CASRPPTGANVLTF.

The chain joins TRBV9 to TRBJ1-2, with TRBD1 as a possible D gene (6 bases). The CDR3 sequence is 17 residues long. V was cut by 2 bases and J by 6 bases, with 23 bases left in between. Germline CDR1 is SGDLS and CDR2 is YYNGEE. CDR3 nucleotide sequence: TGTGCCAGCAGCGTCTCAAACTTGGGCAGGGGAAGGAATGGCTACACCTTC. Translating it yields CASSVSNLGRGRNGYTF.

The chain has TRBV7-8 and TRBJ2-3, with TRBD2 matching over 7 bases. Germline CDR1 and CDR2: SGHVS and FQNEAQ. The CDR3 consists of 12 residues. With V trimmed by 8 bases and J by 5 bases, 4 bases remained unmatched. As DNA, the CDR3 is TGTGCCAGCTACATAGCGGGAGATACGCAGTATTTT. Its translation is CASYIAGDTQYF.

A single count supports this clone. This rearrangement joins TRBV15 to TRBJ2-4; TRBD1 might be the D (6 bases). Deletions cut 0 bases from V and 3 bases from J, with 15 bases between. Germline V lookup: CDR1 LNHNV, CDR2 YYDKDF (reference sequence). This CDR3 contains 17 residues. The CDR3 is CATSREAPGAGKNIQYF. The CDR3 nucleotides are TGTGCCACCAGCAGAGAGGCTCCAGGGGCTGGCAAAAACATTCAGTACTTC.

This clone was seen only a few times. The chain couples TRBV15 to TRBJ1-5, with a weak D call TRBD1 (5 bases). The CDR3 runs 14 residues. V was clipped by 5 bases and J by 1 base, with 9 bases between them. Germline-derived CDR1 and CDR2 are LNHNV and YYDKDF (reference sequence). The CDR3 protein is CATSPRVSNQPQHF. The CDR3 DNA reads TGTGCCACCAGCCCCAGGGTGAGCAATCAGCCCCAGCATTTT.

V usage is TRBV29-1 and J usage is TRBJ2-3; 10 bases fit TRBD2. Trimming took 8 bases from V and 1 from J; bases not matched to a gene: 6. This CDR3 region has 14 residues. Per germline, CDR1 SQVTM and CDR2 ANQGSEA. The CDR3 DNA is TGCAGCACATTGGGGACTAGCGGCACAGATACGCAGTATTTT. Translating it yields CSTLGTSGTDTQYF.

The chain is built from TRBV19 and TRBJ2-5, with 7 nucleotides matching TRBD1. Trimming at V came to 4 bases and at J to 3 bases, leaving 5 bases not matched to a gene. Germline lookup yields CDR1 LNHDA and CDR2 SQIVND (reference sequence). This CDR3 comprises 14 residues. The CDR3 loop is CASSKTGREETQYF. Written as DNA, the CDR3 is TGTGCCAGTAGTAAGACAGGGCGGGAAGAGACCCAGTACTTC.

This clone was seen a handful of times. This CDR3 reads CASSLDPSGELFF. As DNA, the CDR3 is TGTGCCAGCAGCTTAGATCCTTCCGGGGAGCTGTTTTTT. V gene TRBV7-3 combines with J gene TRBJ2-2, with D uncertain. The CDR3 is made up of 13 amino acids. The V gene lost 2 bases and the J gene lost 6 bases, with 7 bases spanning the gap. The germline V gene has CDR1 SGHTA and CDR2 FQGTGA.

V is TRBV9 and J is TRBJ1-2, with D unresolved. Germline CDR1 reads SGDLS; CDR2 reads YYNGEE. The V end lost 0 bases, the J end lost 7 bases, and 16 bases lay between the germline ends. The CDR3 runs to 15 residues. The CDR3 coding sequence is TGTGCCAGCAGCGTAGTTGGTCAGATGGGTGGTGGCTACACCTTC. Protein sequence: CASSVVGQMGGGYTF. Drawing the rest from reference TRBV9 and TRBJ1-2, the complete variable domain is DSGVTQTPKHLITATGQRVTLRCSPRSGDLSVYWYQQSLDQGLQFLIQYYNGEERAKGNILERFSAQQFPDLHSELNLSSLELGDSALYFCASSVVGQMGGGYTFGSGTRLTVV.

The chain uses TRBV27 and TRBJ1-4; D unresolved. V shed 3 bases and J shed 8 bases, with 22 bases lying between them. Germline values: CDR1 MNHEY, CDR2 SMNVEV (reference sequence). The CDR3 contains 17 residues. Here the CDR3 reads CASSFRETSAGGEKLFF. CDR3 nucleotides: TGTGCCAGCAGTTTTCGGGAGACATCAGCAGGAGGAGAAAAACTGTTTTTT. Combining the CDR3 with reference TRBV27 and TRBJ1-4 gives the whole variable domain EAQVTQNPRYLITVTGKKLTVTCSQNMNHEYMSWYRQDPGLGLRQIYYSMNVEVTDKGDVPEGYKVSRKEKRNFPLILESPSPNQTSLYFCASSFRETSAGGEKLFFGSGTQLSVL.

This chain joins TRBV9 and TRBJ1-2, with a possible D match to TRBD1 (6 bases). With 4 bases removed from V and 5 bases from J, the gap between germline ends came to 18 bases. The CDR3 consists of 15 residues. The germline CDR1 and CDR2 sequences are SGDLS and YYNGEE. CDR3 sequence: CASSSQTGIVYGYTF. In DNA form, the CDR3 reads TGTGCCAGCAGCTCCCAGACAGGAATAGTGTATGGCTACACCTTC.